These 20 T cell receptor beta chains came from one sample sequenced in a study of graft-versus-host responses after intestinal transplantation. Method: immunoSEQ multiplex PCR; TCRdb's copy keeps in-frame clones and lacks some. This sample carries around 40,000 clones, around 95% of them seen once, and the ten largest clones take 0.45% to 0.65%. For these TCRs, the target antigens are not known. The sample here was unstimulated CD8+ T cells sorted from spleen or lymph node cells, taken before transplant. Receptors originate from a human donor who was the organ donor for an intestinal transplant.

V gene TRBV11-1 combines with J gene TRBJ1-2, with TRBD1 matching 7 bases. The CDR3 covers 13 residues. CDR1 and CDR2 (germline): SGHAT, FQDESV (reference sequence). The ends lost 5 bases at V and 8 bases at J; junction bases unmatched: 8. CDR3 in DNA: TGTGCCAGCAGCCAAGACCAGGGGGGCGGCTACACCTTC. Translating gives CASSQDQGGGYTF.

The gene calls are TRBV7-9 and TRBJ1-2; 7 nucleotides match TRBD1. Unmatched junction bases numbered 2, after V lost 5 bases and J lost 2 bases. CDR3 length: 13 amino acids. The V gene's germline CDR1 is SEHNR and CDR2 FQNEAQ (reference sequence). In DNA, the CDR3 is TGTGCCAGCAGCCCGGGACAGAACTATGGCTACACCTTC. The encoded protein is CASSPGQNYGYTF.

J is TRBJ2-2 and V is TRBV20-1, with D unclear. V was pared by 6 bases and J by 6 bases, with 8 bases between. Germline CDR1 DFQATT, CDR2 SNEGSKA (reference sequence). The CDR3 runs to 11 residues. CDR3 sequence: CSAIGAGELFF. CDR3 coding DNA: TGCAGTGCCATTGGGGCCGGGGAGCTGTTTTTT.

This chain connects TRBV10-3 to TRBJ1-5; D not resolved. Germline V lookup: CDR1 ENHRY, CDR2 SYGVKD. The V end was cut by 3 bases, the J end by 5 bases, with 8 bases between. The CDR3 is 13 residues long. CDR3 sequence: CAISERGDQPQHF. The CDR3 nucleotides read TGTGCCATCAGTGAACGGGGAGATCAGCCCCAGCATTTT.

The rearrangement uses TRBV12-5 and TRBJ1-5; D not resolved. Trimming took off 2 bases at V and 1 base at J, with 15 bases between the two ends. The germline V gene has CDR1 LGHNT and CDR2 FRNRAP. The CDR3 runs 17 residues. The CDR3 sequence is CASGLPPEVRSNQPQHF. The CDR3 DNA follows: TGTGCTAGTGGTTTGCCCCCTGAGGTCAGAAGCAATCAGCCCCAGCATTTT.

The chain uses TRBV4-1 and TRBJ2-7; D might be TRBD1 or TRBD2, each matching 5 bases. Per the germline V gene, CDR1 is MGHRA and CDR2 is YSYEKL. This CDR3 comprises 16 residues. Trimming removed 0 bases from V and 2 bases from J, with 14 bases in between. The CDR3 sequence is CASSQEYWDGAYEQYF. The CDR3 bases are TGCGCCAGCAGCCAAGAATACTGGGACGGAGCCTACGAGCAGTACTTC.

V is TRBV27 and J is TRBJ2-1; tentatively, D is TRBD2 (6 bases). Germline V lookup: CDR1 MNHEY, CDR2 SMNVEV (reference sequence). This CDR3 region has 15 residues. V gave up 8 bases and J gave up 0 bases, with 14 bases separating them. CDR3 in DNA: TGTGCCAGCGGTTCTAGCGACAGCTCCTACAATGAGCAGTTCTTC. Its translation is CASGSSDSSYNEQFF.

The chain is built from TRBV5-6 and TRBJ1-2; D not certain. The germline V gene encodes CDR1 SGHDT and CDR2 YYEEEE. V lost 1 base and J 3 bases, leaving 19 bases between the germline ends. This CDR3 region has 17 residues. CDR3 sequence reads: CASSLRWSGGGHYGYTF. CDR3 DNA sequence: TGTGCCAGCAGCTTGAGATGGTCCGGAGGAGGCCACTATGGCTACACCTTC.

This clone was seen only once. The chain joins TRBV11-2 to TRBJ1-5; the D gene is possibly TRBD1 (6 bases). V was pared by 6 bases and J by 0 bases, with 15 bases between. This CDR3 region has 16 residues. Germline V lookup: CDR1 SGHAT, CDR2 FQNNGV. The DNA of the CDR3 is TGTGCCAGCAGTAACCTGGGGGGCTATAGCAATCAGCCCCAGCATTTT. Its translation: CASSNLGGYSNQPQHF.

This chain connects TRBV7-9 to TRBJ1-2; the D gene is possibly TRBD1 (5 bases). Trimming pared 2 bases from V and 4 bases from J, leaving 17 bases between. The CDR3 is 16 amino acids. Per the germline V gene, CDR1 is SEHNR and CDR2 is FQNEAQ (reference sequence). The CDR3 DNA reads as TGTGCCAGCAGCTTAAAAGTCTCTGGACACTTCTATGGCTACACCTTC. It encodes CASSLKVSGHFYGYTF.

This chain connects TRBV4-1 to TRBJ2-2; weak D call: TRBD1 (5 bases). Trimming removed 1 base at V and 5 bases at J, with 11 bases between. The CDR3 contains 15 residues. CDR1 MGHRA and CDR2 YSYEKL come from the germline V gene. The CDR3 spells CASSQGPGITGELFF. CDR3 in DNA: TGCGCCAGCAGCCAAGGTCCAGGGATAACCGGGGAGCTGTTTTTT.

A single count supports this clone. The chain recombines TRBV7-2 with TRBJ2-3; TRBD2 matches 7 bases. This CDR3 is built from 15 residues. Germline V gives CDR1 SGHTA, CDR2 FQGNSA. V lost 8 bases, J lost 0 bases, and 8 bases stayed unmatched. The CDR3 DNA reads TGTGCCAGCTCAACCGGGACTACTAGCACAGATACGCAGTATTTT. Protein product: CASSTGTTSTDTQYF.

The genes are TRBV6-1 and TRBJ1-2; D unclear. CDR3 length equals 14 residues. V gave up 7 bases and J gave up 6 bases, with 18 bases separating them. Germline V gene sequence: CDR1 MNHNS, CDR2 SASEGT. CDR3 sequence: CASTPATYPNGYTF. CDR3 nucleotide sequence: TGTGCCAGCACCCCAGCCACGTACCCAAATGGCTACACCTTC.

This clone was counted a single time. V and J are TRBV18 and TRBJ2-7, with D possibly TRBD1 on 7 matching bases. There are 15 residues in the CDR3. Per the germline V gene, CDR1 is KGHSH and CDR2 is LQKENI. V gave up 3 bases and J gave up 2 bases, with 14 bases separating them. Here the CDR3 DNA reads TGTGCCAGCTCACCGAACCGGGGGACAGCCTACGAGCAGTACTTC. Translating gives CASSPNRGTAYEQYF.

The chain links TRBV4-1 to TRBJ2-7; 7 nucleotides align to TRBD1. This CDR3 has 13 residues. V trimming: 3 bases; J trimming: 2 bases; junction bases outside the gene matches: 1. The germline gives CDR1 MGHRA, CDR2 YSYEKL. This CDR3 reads CASSHGQAYEQYF. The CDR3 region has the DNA TGCGCCAGCAGCCACGGACAGGCCTACGAGCAGTACTTC.

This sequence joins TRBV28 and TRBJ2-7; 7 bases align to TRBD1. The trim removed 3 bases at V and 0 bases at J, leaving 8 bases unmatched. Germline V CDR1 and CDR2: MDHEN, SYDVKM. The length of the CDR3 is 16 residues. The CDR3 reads CASSFDGQESSYEQYF. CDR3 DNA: TGTGCCAGCAGTTTTGATGGACAGGAAAGCTCCTACGAGCAGTACTTC.

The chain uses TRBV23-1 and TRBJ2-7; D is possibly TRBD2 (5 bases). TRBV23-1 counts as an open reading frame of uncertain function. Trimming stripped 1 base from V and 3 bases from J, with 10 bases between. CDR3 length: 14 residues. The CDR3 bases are TGCGCCAGCAGTCAATTCGGGATTCGCTACGAGCAGTACTTC. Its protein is CASSQFGIRYEQYF.

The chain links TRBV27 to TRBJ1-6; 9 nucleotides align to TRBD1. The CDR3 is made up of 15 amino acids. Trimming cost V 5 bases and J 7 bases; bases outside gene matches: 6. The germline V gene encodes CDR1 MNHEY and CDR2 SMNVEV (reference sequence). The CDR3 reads CASSLGTGYNSPLHF. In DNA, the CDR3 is TGTGCCAGCAGTCTTGGGACAGGGTACAATTCACCCCTCCACTTT.

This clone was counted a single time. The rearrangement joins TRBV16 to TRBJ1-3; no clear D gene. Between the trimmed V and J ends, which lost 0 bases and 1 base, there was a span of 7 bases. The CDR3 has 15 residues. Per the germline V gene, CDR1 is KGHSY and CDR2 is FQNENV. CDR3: CASSQSVGSGNTIYF. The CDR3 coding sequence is TGTGCCAGCAGCCAATCTGTTGGATCTGGAAACACCATATATTTT.

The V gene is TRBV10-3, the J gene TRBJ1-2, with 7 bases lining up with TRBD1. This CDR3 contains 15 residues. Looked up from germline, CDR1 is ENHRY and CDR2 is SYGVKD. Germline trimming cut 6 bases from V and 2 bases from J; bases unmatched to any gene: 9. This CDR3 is CAIRYQGELNYGYTF. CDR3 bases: TGTGCCATCAGGTATCAGGGGGAACTCAACTATGGCTACACCTTC.